Listed here is a single T cell receptor beta chain. The table came from immunoSEQ multiplex PCR; TCRdb's copy has only in-frame clones and leaves some out. The sample includes 250,000 to 300,000 clones, 75% to 90% of them seen just once. The germline gives CDR1 MNHEY, CDR2 SVGAGI. The CDR3 sequence is 14 residues long. Germline trimming cut 6 bases from V and 5 bases from J; bases unmatched to any gene: 8. This record comes from a study of blood T cell repertoires in COVID-19. This TCR derives from a man between 60 and 75 years old who had recovered from COVID-19. Material for sequencing was peripheral blood. The rearrangement uses TRBV6-5 and TRBJ2-5, with 8 bases lining up with TRBD1. CDR3 coding DNA: TGTGCCAGCAGCCTTGGACAGGGTGGGGAGACCCAGTACTTC. It encodes CASSLGQGGETQYF.